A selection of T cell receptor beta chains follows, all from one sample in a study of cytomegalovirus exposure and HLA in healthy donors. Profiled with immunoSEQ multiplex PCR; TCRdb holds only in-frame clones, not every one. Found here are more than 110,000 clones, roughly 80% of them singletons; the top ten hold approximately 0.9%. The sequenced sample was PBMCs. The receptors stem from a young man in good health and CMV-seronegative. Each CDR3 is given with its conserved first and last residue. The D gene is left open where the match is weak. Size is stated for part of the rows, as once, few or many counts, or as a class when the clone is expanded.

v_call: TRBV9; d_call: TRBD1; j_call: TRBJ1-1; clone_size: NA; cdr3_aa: CASSVPGGTGGAFF; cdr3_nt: TGTGCCAGCAGCGTCCCGGGGGGGACAGGGGGGGCTTTCTTT
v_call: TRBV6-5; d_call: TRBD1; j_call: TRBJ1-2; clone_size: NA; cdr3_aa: CASKGQINYGYTF; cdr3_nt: TGTGCCAGCAAGGGACAGATAAACTATGGCTACACCTTC
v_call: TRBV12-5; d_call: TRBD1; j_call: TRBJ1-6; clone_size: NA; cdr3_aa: CASGLDGTAYSPLHF; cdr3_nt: TGTGCTAGTGGTTTGGACGGGACAGCCTATTCACCCCTCCACTTT
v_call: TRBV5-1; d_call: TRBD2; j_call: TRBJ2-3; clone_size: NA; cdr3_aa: CASSPVGLAGGRVDTQYF; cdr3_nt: TGCGCCAGCAGTCCGGTCGGACTAGCGGGGGGGCGCGTAGATACGCAGTATTTT
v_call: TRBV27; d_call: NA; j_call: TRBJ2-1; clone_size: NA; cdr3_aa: CASTQAGWYEQFF; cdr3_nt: TGTGCCAGCACACAAGCGGGCTGGTATGAGCAGTTCTTC
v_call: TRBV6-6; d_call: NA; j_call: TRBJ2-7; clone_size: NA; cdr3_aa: CASSYSERTGPYEQYF; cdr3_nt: TGTGCCAGCAGTTACTCGGAGAGGACTGGCCCCTACGAGCAGTACTTC
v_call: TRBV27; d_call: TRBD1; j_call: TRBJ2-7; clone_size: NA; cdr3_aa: CASSLTGTGSSEQYF; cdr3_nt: TGTGCCAGCAGCTTAACCGGGACAGGGTCTTCCGAGCAGTACTTC
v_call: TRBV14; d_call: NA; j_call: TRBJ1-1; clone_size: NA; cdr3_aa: CASSYSRGGEAFF; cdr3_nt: TGTGCCAGCAGCTATTCCCGGGGTGGTGAAGCTTTCTTT
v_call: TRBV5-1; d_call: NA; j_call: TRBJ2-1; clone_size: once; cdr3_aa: CASSYLKGTYNEQFF; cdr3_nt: TGCGCCAGCAGCTACCTTAAGGGGACCTACAATGAGCAGTTCTTC
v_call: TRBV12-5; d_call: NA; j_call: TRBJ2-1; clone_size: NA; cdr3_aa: CASGLGFEGGEQFF; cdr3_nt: TGTGCTAGTGGTTTGGGGTTTGAAGGAGGTGAGCAGTTCTTC
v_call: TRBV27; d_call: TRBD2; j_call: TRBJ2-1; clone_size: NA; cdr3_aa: CASSIPPGLAGGDEQFF; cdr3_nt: TGTGCCAGCAGTATACCCCCCGGCCTAGCGGGGGGAGATGAGCAGTTCTTC
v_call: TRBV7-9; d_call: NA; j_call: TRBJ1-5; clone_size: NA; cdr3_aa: CSSSLEGANQPQHF; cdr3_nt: TGTTCCAGCAGCTTAGAAGGGGCCAATCAGCCCCAGCATTTT
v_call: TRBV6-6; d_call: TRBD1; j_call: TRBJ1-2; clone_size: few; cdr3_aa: CASSPTGFYGYTF; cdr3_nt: TGTGCCAGCAGCCCGACAGGGTTCTATGGCTACACCTTC
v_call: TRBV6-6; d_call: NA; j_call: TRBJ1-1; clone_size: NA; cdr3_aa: CASRRGTEAFF; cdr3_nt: TGTGCCAGCCGCAGGGGCACTGAAGCTTTCTTT
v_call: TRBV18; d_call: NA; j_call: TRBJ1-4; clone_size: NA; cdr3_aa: CASSPSTGLNEKLFF; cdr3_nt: TGTGCCAGCTCACCTTCGACAGGCCTTAATGAAAAACTGTTTTTT
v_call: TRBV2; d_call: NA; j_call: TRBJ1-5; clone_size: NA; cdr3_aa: CASTITGQDSNQPQHF; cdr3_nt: TGTGCCAGCACAATCACTGGGCAGGATAGCAATCAGCCCCAGCATTTT
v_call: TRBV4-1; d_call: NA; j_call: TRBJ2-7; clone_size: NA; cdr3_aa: CASSQDTPQAAYEQYF; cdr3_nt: TGCGCCAGCAGCCAAGATACTCCACAGGCTGCCTACGAGCAGTACTTC
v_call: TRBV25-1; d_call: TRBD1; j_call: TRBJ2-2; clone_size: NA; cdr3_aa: CASSGGDRDPGELFF; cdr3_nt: TGTGCCAGCAGTGGGGGAGACAGGGATCCCGGGGAGCTGTTTTTT
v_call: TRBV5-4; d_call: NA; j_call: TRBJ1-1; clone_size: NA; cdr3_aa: CASSFDRNTEAFF; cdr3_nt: TGTGCCAGCAGCTTCGACAGGAACACTGAAGCTTTCTTT
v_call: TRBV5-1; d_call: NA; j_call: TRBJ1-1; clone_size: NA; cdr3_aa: CASSWADRLNTEAFF; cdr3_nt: TGCGCCAGCAGCTGGGCTGACCGATTGAACACTGAAGCTTTCTTT
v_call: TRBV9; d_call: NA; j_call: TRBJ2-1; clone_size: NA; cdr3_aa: CASSVGPYRSSYNEQFF; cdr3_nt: TGTGCCAGCAGCGTAGGTCCTTACAGAAGCTCCTACAATGAGCAGTTCTTC
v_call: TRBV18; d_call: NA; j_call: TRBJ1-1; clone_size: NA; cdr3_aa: CASSPPNRDTEAFF; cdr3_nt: TGTGCCAGCTCACCACCGAACAGGGACACTGAAGCTTTCTTT
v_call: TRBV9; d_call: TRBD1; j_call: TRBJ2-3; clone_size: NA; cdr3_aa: CASSVPTGIADTQYF; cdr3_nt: TGTGCCAGCAGCGTACCGACAGGGATCGCAGATACGCAGTATTTT
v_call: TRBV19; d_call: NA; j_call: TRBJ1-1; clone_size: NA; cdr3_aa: CASSIPTGETEAFF; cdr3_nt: TGTGCCAGTAGTATTCCCACGGGGGAAACTGAAGCTTTCTTT
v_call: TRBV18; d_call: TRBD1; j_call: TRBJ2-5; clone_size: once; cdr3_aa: CASSPPRDRADWETQYF; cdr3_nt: TGTGCCAGCTCACCGCCCAGGGACAGGGCGGATTGGGAGACCCAGTACTTC
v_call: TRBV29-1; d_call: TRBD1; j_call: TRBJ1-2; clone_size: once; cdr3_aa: CSARGQGPNYGYTF; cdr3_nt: TGCAGCGCTCGGGGACAGGGACCCAACTATGGCTACACCTTC
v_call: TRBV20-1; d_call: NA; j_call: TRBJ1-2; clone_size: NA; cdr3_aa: CSAGRGYGYTF; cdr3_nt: TGCAGTGCCGGTCGAGGCTATGGCTACACCTTC
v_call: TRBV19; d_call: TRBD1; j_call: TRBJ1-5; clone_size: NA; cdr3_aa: CASTGTGFNQPQHF; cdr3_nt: TGTGCCAGTACTGGGACAGGGTTTAATCAGCCCCAGCATTTT
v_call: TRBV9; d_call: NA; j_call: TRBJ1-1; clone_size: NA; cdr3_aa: CASSVSQGWTEAFF; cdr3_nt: TGTGCCAGCAGCGTATCCCAGGGATGGACTGAAGCTTTCTTT
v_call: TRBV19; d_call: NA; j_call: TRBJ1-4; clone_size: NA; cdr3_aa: CASSIWGRGKDEKLFF; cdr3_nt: TGTGCCAGTAGTATATGGGGGCGGGGGAAAGATGAAAAACTGTTTTTT
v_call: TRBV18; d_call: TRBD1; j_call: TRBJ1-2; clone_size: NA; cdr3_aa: CASSPFSGGDRGDF; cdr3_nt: TGTGCCAGCTCACCTTTTAGTGGTGGGGACAGGGGAGACTTC